The clone carrying this T cell receptor (beta chain) was counted a few times. Its specificity is unknown. TCRdb called the 5' RACE reads again in MiXCR, with one record for every CDR3 protein. Here the sample spans 150,000 to 200,000 distinct CDR3 sequences, approximately 14% being singletons. The V and J ends lost 2 bases and 6 bases respectively, with 8 bases between them. CDR3 length: 13 residues. CDR1 and CDR2 from the germline V gene are ENHRY and SYGVKD. The sample comes from a study of T-cell memory formation after mild COVID-19. Notes on the study in general: The finding that pre-infection memory included some responding clones suggested that cross-reactive memory joined.

The sample taken for sequencing was PBMCs or a T cell subset sorted from them (not recorded which). The chain is built from TRBV10-3 and TRBJ2-1, with a weak D call TRBD2 (5 bases). The origin of this receptor is an adult woman who had mild COVID-19 (a few samples of this study predate the infection). Cell type and time point are not known. The CDR3 DNA reads as TGTGCCATCAGTGAGGAGGGTGGCAATGAGCAGTTCTTC. This gives the protein CAISEEGGNEQFF.